A selection of T cell receptor beta chains follows, all from one sample in a study of identical twins. TCRdb processed the 5' RACE reads anew with MiXCR; each CDR3 protein has one entry. The table includes around 340,000 distinct CDR3 sequences, roughly an eighth detected once. This same sample was also part of a study on yellow fever vaccine responses in identical twins.

The sample consisted of CD8+ T cells sorted from blood. The receptors stem from a woman under 30 in good health. CDR3s include the opening cysteine and the closing phenylalanine or tryptophan. The D gene is left open where the match is weak. Rows give clone size only sometimes, using once, few, many, or a class for an expanded clone.

clone_size j_call v_call d_call cdr3_aa cdr3_nt
few TRBJ2-1 TRBV10-1 TRBD1 CASSDFGTGSYNEQFF TGCGCCAGCAGTGATTTCGGGACAGGCTCCTACAATGAGCAGTTCTTC
few TRBJ2-1 TRBV5-1 . CASSIEPQNNEQFF TGCGCCAGCAGCATAGAACCTCAAAACAATGAGCAGTTCTTC
many TRBJ2-3 TRBV6-1 . CASSRDSLSTDTQYF TGTGCCAGCAGCCGGGACTCCCTTTCGACAGATACGCAGTATTTT
few TRBJ1-1 TRBV4-1 . CASSRGAGDTEAFF TGCGCCAGCAGCCGGGGGGCAGGGGACACTGAAGCTTTCTTT
many TRBJ1-2 TRBV4-1 TRBD1 CASSQPGQWYGYTF TGCGCCAGCAGCCAACCGGGACAGTGGTACGGCTACACCTTC
many TRBJ2-1 TRBV29-1 . CSVPGGNEQFF TGCAGCGTCCCTGGGGGCAATGAGCAGTTCTTC
few TRBJ2-7 TRBV4-1 . CASSQLAKALDEQYF TGCGCCAGCAGCCAACTAGCCAAGGCTCTGGACGAGCAGTACTTC
. TRBJ2-7 TRBV6-4 . CASSDPQKTYEQYF TGTGCCAGCAGTGACCCACAGAAAACCTACGAGCAGTACTTC
. TRBJ2-5 TRBV28 TRBD1 CASSLGRGLETQYF TGTGCCAGCAGTTTAGGCAGGGGGCTTGAGACCCAGTACTTC
many TRBJ2-7 TRBV5-1 TRBD2 CASSLRGREYEQYF TGCGCCAGCAGCTTACGCGGGAGGGAATACGAGCAGTACTTC
. TRBJ2-7 TRBV2 TRBD2 CASSEGGTSVDEQYF TGTGCCAGCAGTGAAGGGGGGACTAGCGTCGACGAGCAGTACTTC
. TRBJ1-1 TRBV7-2 . CASSLAQGPMNTEAFF TGTGCCAGCAGCTTAGCGCAGGGACCCATGAACACTGAAGCTTTCTTT
. TRBJ1-1 TRBV7-9 . CASSLIRSLNTEAFF TGTGCCAGCAGCTTAATTCGCAGTTTGAACACTGAAGCTTTCTTT
. TRBJ2-5 TRBV28 . CASSLSQGETQYF TGTGCCAGCAGTTTATCTCAGGGGGAGACCCAGTACTTC
. TRBJ2-3 TRBV20-1 TRBD2 CSASPIGTSDTDTQYF TGCAGTGCTAGTCCCATCGGGACTAGCGACACAGATACGCAGTATTTT
few TRBJ2-2 TRBV6-1 . CASSEWDGSITGELFF TGTGCCAGCAGTGAATGGGACGGGAGCATCACCGGGGAGCTGTTTTTT
few TRBJ2-2 TRBV10-2 . CASSESGQWIGGELFF TGCGCCAGCAGTGAGTCTGGACAGTGGATTGGCGGGGAGCTGTTTTTT
few TRBJ2-1 TRBV14 TRBD1 CASSQEGQIEQFF TGTGCCAGCAGCCAAGAGGGACAGATTGAGCAGTTCTTC
. TRBJ2-1 TRBV27 TRBD2 CASSLYTSGLLGYNEQFF TGTGCCAGCAGTTTATATACTAGCGGCCTCCTGGGGTACAATGAGCAGTTCTTC
many TRBJ2-2 TRBV29-1 . CSVEYRVPGELFF TGCAGCGTGGAATACAGGGTCCCCGGGGAGCTGTTTTTT
. TRBJ2-5 TRBV6-1 TRBD1 CASSPGTGSVTQYF TGTGCCAGCAGCCCCGGGACAGGGTCGGTGACCCAGTACTTC
many TRBJ2-5 TRBV4-1 . CASSGPTLGETQYF TGCGCCAGCAGCGGACCGACTTTGGGGGAGACCCAGTACTTC
few TRBJ2-1 TRBV7-2 . CASSLASIAATENNEQFF TGTGCCAGCAGCTTAGCCTCGATTGCCGCGACGGAGAACAATGAGCAGTTCTTC
. TRBJ2-2 TRBV24-1 . CAAQGFSGELFF TGTGCCGCGCAGGGGTTCTCCGGGGAGCTGTTTTTT
many TRBJ2-5 TRBV12-3/TRBV12-4 . CASTLVWGPGQTQYF TGTGCCAGCACCCTCGTCTGGGGACCCGGTCAGACCCAGTACTTC
. TRBJ2-2 TRBV6-2/TRBV6-3 . CASSEVPGAGELFF TGTGCCAGCAGCGAGGTCCCGGGCGCCGGGGAGCTGTTTTTT
. TRBJ1-1 TRBV10-2 . CASSPWGVRNTEAFF TGCGCCAGCAGTCCCTGGGGGGTCCGGAACACTGAAGCTTTCTTT
. TRBJ2-1 TRBV29-1 TRBD1 CSAHRTGGAGDEQFF TGCAGCGCCCACCGGACAGGGGGCGCCGGGGATGAGCAGTTCTTC
. TRBJ2-1 TRBV7-9 TRBD1 CASSLAGGERNEQFF TGTGCCAGCAGCTTAGCAGGGGGCGAAAGGAATGAGCAGTTCTTC
many TRBJ2-1 TRBV24-1 . CATSDRGGAGNEQFF TGTGCCACCAGTGACAGGGGAGGCGCGGGCAATGAGCAGTTCTTC
. TRBJ1-1 TRBV11-1 . CASSPWREGGEAFF TGTGCCAGCAGCCCCTGGAGGGAAGGGGGTGAAGCTTTCTTT